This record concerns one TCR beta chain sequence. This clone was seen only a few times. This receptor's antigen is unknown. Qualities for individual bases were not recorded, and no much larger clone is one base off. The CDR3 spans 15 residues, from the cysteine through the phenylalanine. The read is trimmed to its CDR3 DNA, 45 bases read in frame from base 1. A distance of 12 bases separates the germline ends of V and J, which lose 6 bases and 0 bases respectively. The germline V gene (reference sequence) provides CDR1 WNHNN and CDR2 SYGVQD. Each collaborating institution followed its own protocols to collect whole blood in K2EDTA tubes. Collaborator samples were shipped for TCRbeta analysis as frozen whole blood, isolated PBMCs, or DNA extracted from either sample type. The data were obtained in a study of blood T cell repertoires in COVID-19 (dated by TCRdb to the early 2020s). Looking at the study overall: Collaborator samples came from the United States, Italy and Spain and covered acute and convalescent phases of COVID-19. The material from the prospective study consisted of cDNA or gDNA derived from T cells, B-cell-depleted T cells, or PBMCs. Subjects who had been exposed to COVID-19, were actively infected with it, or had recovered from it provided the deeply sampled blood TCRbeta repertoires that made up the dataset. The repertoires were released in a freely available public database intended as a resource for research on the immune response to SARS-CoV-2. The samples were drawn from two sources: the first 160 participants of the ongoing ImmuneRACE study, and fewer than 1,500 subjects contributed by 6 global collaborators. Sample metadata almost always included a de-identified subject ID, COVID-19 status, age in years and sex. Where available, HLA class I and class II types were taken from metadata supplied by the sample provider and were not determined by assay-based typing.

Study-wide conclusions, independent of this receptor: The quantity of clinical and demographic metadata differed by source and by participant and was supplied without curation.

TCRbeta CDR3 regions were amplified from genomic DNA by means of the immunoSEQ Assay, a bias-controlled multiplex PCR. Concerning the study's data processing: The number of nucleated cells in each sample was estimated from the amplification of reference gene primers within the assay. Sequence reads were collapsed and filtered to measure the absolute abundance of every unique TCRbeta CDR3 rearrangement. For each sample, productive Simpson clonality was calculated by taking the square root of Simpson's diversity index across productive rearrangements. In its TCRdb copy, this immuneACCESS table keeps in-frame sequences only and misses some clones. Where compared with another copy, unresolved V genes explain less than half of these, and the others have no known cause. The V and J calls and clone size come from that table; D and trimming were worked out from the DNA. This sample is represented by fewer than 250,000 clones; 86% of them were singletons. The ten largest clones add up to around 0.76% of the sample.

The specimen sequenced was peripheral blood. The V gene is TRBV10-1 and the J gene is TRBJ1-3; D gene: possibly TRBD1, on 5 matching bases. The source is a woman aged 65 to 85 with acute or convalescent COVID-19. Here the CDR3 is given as CASREDSSSGNTIYF. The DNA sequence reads TGCGCCAGCAGAGAAGACAGTTCCTCTGGAAACACCATATATTTT.